This is a list of T cell receptor beta chains from one sample in a study of identical twins. One entry per CDR3 protein results from TCRdb running MiXCR on the 5' RACE reads. Found here are 400,000 to 500,000 distinct CDR3 sequences, about 13% of them singletons; the top ten hold approximately 0.98%. These data also featured in a second study, about yellow fever vaccine responses in identical twins.

Sequenced: CD4+ T cells sorted from blood. The receptor set was obtained from a woman aged 18 to 35 in good health. Each CDR3 is given with its conserved first and last residue. The order of the fields is J gene, V gene, CDR3 length, CDR3 protein.

>TRBJ2-7|TRBV11-2|15
CASSLLVGESYEQYF
>TRBJ2-7|TRBV7-2|14
CASSFDRGADEQYF
>TRBJ2-2|TRBV20-1|15
CSALHGGVGTGELFF
>TRBJ1-6|TRBV6-1|16
CASRSLRDTESSPLHF
>TRBJ2-4|TRBV3-1|14
CASSQGVAKNIQYF
>TRBJ2-1|TRBV5-6|16
CASSYVGGTTYNEQFF
>TRBJ2-1|TRBV6-5|15
CASSLTSGRFNEQFF
>TRBJ1-2|TRBV20-1|16
CSASNGGRGPNYGYTF
>TRBJ1-1|TRBV7-7|13
CASSSTENTEAFF
>TRBJ2-2|TRBV29-1|13
CSVAQRNTGELFF
>TRBJ2-3|TRBV20-1|13
CSARQGNTDTQYF
>TRBJ1-1|TRBV12-3/TRBV12-4|14
CASSLQIVVAEAFF
>TRBJ2-5|TRBV12-3/TRBV12-4|11
CASSLMETQYF
>TRBJ1-1|TRBV2|15
CASSDQGLGNTEAFF
>TRBJ1-5|TRBV7-2|15
CASSPMGGGNQPQHF
>TRBJ2-3|TRBV7-3|15
CASSPGTGYTDTQYF
>TRBJ2-7|TRBV6-2/TRBV6-3|14
CASSYGAGLREQYF
>TRBJ2-5|TRBV3-1|18
CASSHTDGASGGAETQYF
>TRBJ2-1|TRBV10-3|13
CAIRLDLYNEQFF
>TRBJ2-7|TRBV27|14
CASSLREGRYEQYF
>TRBJ2-1|TRBV12-5|14
CASGPGTGYNEQFF
>TRBJ1-2|TRBV6-5|16
CASSYTWTGGGYGYTF
>TRBJ2-3|TRBV5-1|19
CASSFGTSGGASRTDTQYF
>TRBJ2-1|TRBV11-1|16
CASSLEARAGNNEQFF
>TRBJ2-1|TRBV14|16
CASSLGLAGYYNEQFF
>TRBJ2-2|TRBV12-5|14
CASGLKGAAGELFF
>TRBJ1-5|TRBV20-1|13
CSATTGGNQPQHF
>TRBJ2-6|TRBV25-1|16
CASSETNRAGANVLTF
>TRBJ2-5|TRBV6-1|14
CASSAPGTGGAQYF
>TRBJ1-1|TRBV15|16
CATSRERYRANTEAFF
>TRBJ2-5|TRBV12-3/TRBV12-4|13
CATLRGGDETQYF
>TRBJ2-1|TRBV19|13
CASSENRGTGAFF
>TRBJ2-3|TRBV20-1|14
CSARDPASTDTQYF
>TRBJ2-1|TRBV5-1|14
CAGSSGAPLNEQFF
>TRBJ1-2|TRBV30|14
CAWDTGRGDYGYTF
>TRBJ2-7|TRBV10-3|11
CAISGHDEQYF
>TRBJ2-5|TRBV28|18
CASSLVTSGGAEQETQYF
>TRBJ2-4|TRBV28|16
CASSPGTSGGKNIQYF
>TRBJ2-5|TRBV12-3/TRBV12-4|13
CASSSGREETQYF
>TRBJ2-7|TRBV10-3|14
CAIAIGQHGDEQYF
>TRBJ1-2|TRBV18|12
CASSPQEGTYTF
>TRBJ2-7|TRBV20-1|14
CSAIGTGGFNEQYF
>TRBJ2-1|TRBV6-5|15
CASSYSGTAGNEQFF
>TRBJ2-7|TRBV6-1|14
CASKEGRLTPEQYF
>TRBJ2-5|TRBV18|15
CASSRSLRLQETQYF
>TRBJ2-2|TRBV4-3|17
CASSPTFWAEYTGELFF